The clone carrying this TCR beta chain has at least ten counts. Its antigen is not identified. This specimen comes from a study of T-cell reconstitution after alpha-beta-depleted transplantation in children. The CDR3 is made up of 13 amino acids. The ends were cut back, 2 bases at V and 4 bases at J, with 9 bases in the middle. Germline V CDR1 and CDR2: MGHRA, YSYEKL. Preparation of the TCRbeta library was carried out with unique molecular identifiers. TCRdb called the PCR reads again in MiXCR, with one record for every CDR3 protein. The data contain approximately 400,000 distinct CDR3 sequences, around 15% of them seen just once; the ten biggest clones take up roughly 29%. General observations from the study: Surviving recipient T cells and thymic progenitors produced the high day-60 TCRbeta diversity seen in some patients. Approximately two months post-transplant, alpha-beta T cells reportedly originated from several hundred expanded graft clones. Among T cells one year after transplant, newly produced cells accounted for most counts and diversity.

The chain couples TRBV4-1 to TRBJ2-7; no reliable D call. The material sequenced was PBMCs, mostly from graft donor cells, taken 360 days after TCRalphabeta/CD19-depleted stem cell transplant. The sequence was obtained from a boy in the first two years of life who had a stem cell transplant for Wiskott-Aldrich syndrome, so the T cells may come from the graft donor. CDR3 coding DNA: TGCGCCAGCAGCCAACTTTACCGTTACGAGCAGTACTTC. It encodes CASSQLYRYEQYF.